The clone carrying this T cell receptor beta chain was counted a few times. What it binds is not known. Primers: 60 Vbeta forward and 13 Jbeta reverse. Profiling relied on immunoSEQ multiplex PCR, and the TCRdb table lists in-frame clones only, not all of them. The sample consists of 150,000 to 200,000 clones, about 70% of them appearing once. This specimen comes from a study of cytomegalovirus exposure and HLA in healthy donors. Notes on the study in general: Analysis was carried out at a later point, and it linked a missense DCLRE1C variant to TCR beta V- and J-gene trimming. Relative to equally common others, HLA-associated TCR beta chains showed greater clonal expansion in a later analysis. A later examination showed that TCR association rates differed by HLA locus, with DRB1 most and HLA-C fewest. Analysis performed later found 16,951 TCR beta sequences associated with HLA alleles at 0.05 false discovery rate.

The germline gives CDR1 SGHDT, CDR2 YYEEEE. This CDR3 region has 16 residues. V shed 2 bases and J 5 bases; nucleotides not matched to a gene: 10. The receptor comes from a man under 40 in good health and CMV-seropositive. The V and J genes are TRBV5-6 and TRBJ2-5, with 9 bases identical to TRBD2. The sequencing sample was made of PBMCs. The CDR3 nucleotides read TGTGCCAGCAGCTTAGGGAATAGCGGGAGTTACGAGACCCAGTACTTC. Its translation is CASSLGNSGSYETQYF.